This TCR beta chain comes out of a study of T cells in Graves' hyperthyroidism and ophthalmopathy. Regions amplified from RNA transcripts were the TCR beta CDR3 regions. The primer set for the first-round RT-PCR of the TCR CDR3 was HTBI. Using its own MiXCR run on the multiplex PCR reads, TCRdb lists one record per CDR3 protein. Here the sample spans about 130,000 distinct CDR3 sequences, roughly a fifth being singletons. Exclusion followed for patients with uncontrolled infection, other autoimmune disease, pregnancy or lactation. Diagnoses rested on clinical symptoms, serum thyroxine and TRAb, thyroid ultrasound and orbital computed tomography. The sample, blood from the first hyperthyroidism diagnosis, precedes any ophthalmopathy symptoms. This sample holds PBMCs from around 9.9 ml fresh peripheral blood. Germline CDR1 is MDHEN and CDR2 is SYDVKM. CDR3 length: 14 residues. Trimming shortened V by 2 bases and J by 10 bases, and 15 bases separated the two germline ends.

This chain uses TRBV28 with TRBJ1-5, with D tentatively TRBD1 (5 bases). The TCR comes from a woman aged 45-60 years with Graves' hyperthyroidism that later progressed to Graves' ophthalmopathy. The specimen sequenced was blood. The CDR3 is CASSLPSGTVPQHF. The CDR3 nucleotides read TGTGCCAGCAGTTTACCGTCGGGGACCGTACCCCAGCATTTT.